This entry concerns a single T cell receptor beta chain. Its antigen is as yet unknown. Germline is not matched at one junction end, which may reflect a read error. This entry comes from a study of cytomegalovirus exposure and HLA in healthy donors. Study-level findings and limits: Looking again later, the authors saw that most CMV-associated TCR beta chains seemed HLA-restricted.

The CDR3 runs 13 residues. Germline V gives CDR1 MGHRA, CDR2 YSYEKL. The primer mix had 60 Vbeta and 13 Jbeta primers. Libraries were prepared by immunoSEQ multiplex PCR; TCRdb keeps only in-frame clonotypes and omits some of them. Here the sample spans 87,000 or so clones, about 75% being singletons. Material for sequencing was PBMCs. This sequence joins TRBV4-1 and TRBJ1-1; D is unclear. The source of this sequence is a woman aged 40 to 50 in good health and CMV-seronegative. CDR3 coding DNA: TGCGCCGGCAGCCAAGGCGGGTTCACTGAAGCTTTCTTT. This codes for CAGSQGGFTEAFF.